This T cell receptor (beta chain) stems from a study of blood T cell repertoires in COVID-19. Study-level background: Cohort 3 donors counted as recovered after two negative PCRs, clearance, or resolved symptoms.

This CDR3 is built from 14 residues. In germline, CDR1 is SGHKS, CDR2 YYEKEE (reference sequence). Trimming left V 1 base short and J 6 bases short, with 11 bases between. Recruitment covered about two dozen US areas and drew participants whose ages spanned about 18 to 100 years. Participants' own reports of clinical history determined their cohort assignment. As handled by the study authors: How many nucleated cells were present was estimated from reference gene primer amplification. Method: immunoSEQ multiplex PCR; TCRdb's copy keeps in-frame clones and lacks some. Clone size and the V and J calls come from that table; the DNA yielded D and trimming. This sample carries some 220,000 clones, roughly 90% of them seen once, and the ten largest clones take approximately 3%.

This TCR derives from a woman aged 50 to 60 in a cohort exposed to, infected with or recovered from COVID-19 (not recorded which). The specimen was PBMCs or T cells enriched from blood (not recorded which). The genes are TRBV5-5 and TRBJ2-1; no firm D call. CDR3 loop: CASSLSHTGNEQFF. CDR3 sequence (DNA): TGTGCCAGCAGCTTGTCTCATACGGGCAATGAGCAGTTCTTC.